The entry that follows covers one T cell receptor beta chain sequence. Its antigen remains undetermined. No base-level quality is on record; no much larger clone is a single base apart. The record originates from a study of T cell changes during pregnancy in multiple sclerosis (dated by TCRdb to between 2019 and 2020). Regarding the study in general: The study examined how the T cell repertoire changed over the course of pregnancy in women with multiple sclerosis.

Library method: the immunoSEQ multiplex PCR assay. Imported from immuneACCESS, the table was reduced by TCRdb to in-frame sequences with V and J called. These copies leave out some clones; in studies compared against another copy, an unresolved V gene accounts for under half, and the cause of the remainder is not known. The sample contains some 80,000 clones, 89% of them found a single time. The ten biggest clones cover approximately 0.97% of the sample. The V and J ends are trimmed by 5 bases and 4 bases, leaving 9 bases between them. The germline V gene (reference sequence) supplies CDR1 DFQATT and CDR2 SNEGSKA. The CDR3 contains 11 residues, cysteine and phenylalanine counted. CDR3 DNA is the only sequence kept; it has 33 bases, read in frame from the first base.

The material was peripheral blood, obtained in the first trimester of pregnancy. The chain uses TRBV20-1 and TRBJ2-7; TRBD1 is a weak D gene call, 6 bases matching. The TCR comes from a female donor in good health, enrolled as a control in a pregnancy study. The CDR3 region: CSAEQGYEQYF. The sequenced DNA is TGCAGTGCTGAACAGGGTTACGAGCAGTACTTC.